Included here is one T cell receptor beta chain sequence, with context. The antigen is undetermined. This clone may be a read error of a much larger clone one base away. The sample belongs to a study of vaccination and CD4 T cells after COVID-19. Study as a whole: Vaccinees got either two BNT162b2 doses or two mRNA-1273 doses.

Noted treatment: approximately 10-day PBMC culture with coronavirus spike peptide pools or control peptides (ViraFEST assay). Using peptide pools, antigen-specific T cells were expanded in ViraFEST before TCRs were sequenced. This CDR3 comprises 13 residues. Looked up from germline, CDR1 is SNHLY and CDR2 is FYNNEI. Sequencing of cultured CD4+ T cell DNA used the Oncomine TCR Beta short-read assay. TCRdb used MiXCR to reprocess the PCR reads, holding one entry per CDR3 protein. The profile shows 4,000 to 4,500 distinct CDR3 sequences, under 25% of them singletons. The sequenced sample was CD4+ T cells from blood, cultured in vitro. The sequence derives from a human donor who had recovered from COVID-19. This rearrangement joins TRBV2 to TRBJ2-1, with D possibly being TRBD2 (5 bases). CDR3 DNA sequence: TGTGTCAGCAAGGGCAGGACTTACAATGAGCAGTTCTTC. Translating gives CVSKGRTYNEQFF.